This paragraph covers one T cell receptor (beta chain) sequence. Its antigen remains unidentified. The sample originates from a study of T cell repertoires in cytomegalovirus infection. The wider study: An indication of both CMV infection and matching HLA type came from public TCR beta signatures.

The CDR3 length is 14 residues. Germline V gene lookup returns CDR1 SGHVS and CDR2 FQNEAQ. V was pared by 4 bases and J by 8 bases, with 8 bases of the junction left unmatched. General study results and limits: Individuals carrying CMV plus the relevant HLA were identified by cumulative frequency of public TCR beta families. HLA-C-restricted CMV-specific TCR beta clonotypes were dominant in the ex vivo response.

TCRdb fed the reads into MiXCR, producing one record per CDR3 protein. The sample lists around 310,000 distinct CDR3 sequences, under 35% occurring once. The gene calls are TRBV7-8 and TRBJ1-2; 9 bases agree with TRBD1. The sequencing here drew on cultured PBMCs, taken from culture after CMV antigen stimulation. This receptor was taken from a human donor in good health (CMV status not recorded). Some clones in this sample may be carry-over from other donors' samples. The CDR3 sequence: CASSSTGGVKGYTF. In DNA, the CDR3 is TGTGCCAGCAGCTCGACAGGGGGGGTAAAAGGCTACACCTTC. Filled out from reference TRBV7-8 and TRBJ1-2, the complete variable domain reads GAGVSQSPRYKVAKRGQDVALRCDPISGHVSLFWYQQALGQGPEFLTYFQNEAQLDKSGLPSDRFFAERPEGSVSTLKIQRTQQEDSAVYLCASSSTGGVKGYTFGSGTRLTVV.